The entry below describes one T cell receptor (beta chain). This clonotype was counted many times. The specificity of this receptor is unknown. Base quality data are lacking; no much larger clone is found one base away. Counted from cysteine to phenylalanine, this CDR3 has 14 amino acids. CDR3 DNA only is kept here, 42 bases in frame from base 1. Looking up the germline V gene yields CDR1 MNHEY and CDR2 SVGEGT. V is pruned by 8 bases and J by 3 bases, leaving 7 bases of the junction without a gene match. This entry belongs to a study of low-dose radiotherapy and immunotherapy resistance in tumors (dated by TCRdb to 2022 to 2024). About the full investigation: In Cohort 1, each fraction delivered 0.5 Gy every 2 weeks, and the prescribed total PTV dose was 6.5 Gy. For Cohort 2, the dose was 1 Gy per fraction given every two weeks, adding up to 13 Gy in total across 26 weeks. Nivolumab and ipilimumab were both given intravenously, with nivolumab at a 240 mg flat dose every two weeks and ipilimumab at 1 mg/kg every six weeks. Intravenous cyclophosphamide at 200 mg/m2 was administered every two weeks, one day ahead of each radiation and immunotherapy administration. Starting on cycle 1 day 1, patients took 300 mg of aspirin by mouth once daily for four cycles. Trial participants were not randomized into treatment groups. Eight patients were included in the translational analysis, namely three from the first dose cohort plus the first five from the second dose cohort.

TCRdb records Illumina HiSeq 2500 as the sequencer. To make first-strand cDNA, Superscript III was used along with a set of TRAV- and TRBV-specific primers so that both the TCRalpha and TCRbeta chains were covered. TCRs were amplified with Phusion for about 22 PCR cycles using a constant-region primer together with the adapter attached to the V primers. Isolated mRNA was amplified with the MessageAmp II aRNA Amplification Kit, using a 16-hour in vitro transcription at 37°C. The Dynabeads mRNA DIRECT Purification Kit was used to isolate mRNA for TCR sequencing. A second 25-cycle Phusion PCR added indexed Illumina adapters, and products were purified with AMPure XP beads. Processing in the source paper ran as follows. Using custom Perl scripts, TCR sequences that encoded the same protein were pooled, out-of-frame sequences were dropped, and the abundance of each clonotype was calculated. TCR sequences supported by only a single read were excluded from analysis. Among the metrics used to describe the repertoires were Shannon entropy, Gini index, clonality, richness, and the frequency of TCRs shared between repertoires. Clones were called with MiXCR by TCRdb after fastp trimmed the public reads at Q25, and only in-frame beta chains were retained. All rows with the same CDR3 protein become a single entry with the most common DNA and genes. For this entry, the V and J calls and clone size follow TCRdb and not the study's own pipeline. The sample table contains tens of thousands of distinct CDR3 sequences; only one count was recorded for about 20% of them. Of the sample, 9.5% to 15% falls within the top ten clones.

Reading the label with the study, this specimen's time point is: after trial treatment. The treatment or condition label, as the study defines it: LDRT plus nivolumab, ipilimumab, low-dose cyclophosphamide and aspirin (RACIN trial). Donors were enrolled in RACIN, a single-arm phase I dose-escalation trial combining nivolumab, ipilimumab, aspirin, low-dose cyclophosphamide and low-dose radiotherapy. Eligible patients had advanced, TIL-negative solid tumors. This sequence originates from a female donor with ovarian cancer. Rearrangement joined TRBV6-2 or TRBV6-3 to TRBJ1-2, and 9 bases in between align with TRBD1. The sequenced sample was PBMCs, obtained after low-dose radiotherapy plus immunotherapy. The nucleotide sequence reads TGTGCCAGCGATGACCGGGACAGGGACTATGGCTACACCTTC. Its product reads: CASDDRDRDYGYTF.